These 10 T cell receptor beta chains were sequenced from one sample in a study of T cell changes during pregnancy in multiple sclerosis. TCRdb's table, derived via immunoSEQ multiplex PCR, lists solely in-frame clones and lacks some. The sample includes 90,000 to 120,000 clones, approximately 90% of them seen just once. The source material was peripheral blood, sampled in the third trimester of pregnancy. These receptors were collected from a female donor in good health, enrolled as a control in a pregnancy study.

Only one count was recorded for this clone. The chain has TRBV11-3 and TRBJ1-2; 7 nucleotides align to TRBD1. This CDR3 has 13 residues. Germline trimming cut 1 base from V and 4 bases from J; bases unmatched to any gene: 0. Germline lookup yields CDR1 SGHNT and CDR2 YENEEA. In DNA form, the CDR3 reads TGTGCCAGCAGCTTAGCAGGGGGCTATGGCTACACCTTC. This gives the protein CASSLAGGYGYTF.

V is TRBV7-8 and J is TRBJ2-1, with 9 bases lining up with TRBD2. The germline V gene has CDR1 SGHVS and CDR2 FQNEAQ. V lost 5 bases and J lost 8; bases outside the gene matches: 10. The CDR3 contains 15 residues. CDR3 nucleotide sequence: TGTGCCAGCAGCCGCCCCAGCGGGGGGCCAGATGAGCAGTTCTTC. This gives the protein CASSRPSGGPDEQFF.

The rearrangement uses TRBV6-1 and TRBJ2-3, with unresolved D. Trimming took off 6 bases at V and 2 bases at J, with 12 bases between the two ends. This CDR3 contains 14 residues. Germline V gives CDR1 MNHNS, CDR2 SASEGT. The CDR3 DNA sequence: TGTGCCAGCAGATTGTTTCAGGACACAGATACGCAGTATTTT. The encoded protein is CASRLFQDTDTQYF.

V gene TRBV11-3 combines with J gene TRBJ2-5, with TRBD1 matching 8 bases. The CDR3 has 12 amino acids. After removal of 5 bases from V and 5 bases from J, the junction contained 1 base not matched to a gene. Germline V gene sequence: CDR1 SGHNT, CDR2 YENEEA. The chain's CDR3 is CASSGDRETQYF. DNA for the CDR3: TGTGCCAGCAGCGGGGACAGGGAGACCCAGTACTTC.

In DNA, the CDR3 is TGTGCCAGCAATCGGGACAGAAACTACAATGAGCAGTTCTTC. This codes for CASNRDRNYNEQFF. V is TRBV9 and J is TRBJ2-1; TRBD1 agrees at 7 bases. J lost 3 bases, V lost 6 bases, and 6 bases had no gene match. This CDR3 region has 14 residues. In germline, CDR1 is SGDLS, CDR2 YYNGEE.

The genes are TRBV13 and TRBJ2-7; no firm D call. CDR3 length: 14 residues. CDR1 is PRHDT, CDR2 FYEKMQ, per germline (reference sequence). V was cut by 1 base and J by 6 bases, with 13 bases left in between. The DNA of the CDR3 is TGTGCCAGCAGCTTAGTTGGGTTGCCGGGCGAGCAGTACTTC. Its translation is CASSLVGLPGEQYF.

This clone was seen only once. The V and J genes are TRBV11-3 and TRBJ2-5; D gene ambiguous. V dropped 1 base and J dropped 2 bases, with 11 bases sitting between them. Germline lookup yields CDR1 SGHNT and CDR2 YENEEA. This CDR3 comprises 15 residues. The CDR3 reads CASSLGVEVQETQYF. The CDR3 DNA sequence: TGTGCCAGCAGCTTAGGAGTTGAGGTACAAGAGACCCAGTACTTC.

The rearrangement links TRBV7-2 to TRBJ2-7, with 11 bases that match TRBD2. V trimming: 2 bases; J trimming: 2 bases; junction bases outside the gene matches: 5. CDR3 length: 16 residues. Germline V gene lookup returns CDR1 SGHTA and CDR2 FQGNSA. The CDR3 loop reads CASSLIAGGPAYEQYF. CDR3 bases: TGTGCCAGCAGCTTAATAGCGGGGGGGCCCGCCTACGAGCAGTACTTC.

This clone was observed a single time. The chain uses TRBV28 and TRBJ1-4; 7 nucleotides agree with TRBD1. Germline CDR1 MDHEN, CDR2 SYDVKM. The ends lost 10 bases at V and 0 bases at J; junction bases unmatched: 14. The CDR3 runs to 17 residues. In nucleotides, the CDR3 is TGTGCCACCGATTACCGGGACAGCTCCCCAACTAATGAAAAACTGTTTTTT. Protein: CATDYRDSSPTNEKLFF.

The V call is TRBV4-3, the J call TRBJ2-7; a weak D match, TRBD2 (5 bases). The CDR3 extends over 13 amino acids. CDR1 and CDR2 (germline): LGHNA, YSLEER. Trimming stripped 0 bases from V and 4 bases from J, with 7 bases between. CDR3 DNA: TGCGCCAGCAGCCAAGAGAGGGCGTACGAGCAGTACTTC. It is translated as CASSQERAYEQYF.